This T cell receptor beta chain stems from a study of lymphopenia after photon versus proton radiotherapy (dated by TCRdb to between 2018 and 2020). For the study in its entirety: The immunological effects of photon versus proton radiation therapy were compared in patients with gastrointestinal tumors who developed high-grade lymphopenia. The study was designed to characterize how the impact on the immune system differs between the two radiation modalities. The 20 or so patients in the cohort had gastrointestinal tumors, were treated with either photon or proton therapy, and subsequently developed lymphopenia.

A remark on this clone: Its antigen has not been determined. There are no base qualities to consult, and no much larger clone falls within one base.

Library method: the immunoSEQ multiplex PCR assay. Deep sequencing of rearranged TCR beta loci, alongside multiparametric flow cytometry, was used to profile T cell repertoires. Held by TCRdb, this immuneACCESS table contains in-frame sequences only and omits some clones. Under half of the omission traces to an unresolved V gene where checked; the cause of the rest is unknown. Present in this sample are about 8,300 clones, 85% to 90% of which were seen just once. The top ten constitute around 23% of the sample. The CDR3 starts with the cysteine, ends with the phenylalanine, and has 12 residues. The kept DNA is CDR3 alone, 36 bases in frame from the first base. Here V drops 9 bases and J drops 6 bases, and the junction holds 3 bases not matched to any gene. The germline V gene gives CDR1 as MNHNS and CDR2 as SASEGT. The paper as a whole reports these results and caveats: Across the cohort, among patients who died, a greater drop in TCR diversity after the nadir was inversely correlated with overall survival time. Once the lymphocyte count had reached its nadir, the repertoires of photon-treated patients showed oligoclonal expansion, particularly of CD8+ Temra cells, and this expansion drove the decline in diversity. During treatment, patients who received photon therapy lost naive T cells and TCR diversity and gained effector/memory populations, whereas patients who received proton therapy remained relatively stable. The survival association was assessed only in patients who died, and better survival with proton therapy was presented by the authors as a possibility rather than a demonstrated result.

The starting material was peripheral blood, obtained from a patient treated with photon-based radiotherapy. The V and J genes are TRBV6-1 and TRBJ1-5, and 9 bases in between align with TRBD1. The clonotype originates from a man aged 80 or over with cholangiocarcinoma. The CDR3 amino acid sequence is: CASKTGGQPQHF. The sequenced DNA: TGTGCCAGTAAGACAGGGGGTCAGCCCCAGCATTTT.